This T cell receptor (beta chain) was sequenced during a study of cytomegalovirus exposure and HLA in healthy donors. Study-wide results and caveats: In an earlier analysis, about 87% or about 30%: the productive usage of most TCR beta V segments.

This clone has more than one count but fewer than ten. Its antigen is as yet unknown. A multiplex PCR was run with 60 Vbeta primers and 13 Jbeta primers. Method: immunoSEQ multiplex PCR; TCRdb's copy keeps in-frame clones and lacks some. The sample has approximately 180,000 clones; about an eighth are singletons. With 10 bases clipped from V and 0 bases from J, the junction kept 6 bases outside the gene matches. This CDR3 comprises 15 residues. The germline V gene has CDR1 SGHNT and CDR2 YENEEA. V is TRBV11-3 and J is TRBJ2-5; 12 bases fit TRBD2. The sequence was collected from a man in his fifties in good health and CMV-seropositive. Sequenced material: PBMCs. CDR3: CATTGTSGYQETQYF. The CDR3, as DNA: TGTGCCACCACCGGGACTAGCGGGTACCAAGAGACCCAGTACTTC. The full variable domain, with the rest looked up from reference TRBV11-3 and TRBJ2-5, is EAGVVQSPRYKIIEKKQPVAFWCNPISGHNTLYWYLQNLGQGPELLIRYENEEAVDDSQLPKDRFSAERLKGVDSTLKIQPAELGDSAVYLCATTGTSGYQETQYFGPGTRLLVL.